The next 16 T cell receptor beta chains were all read from a single sample in a study of early T cells in non-severe SARS-CoV-2 infection (dated by TCRdb to the early 2020s). Library construction relied on 5' RACE. TCRdb records NextSeq 500 as the sequencer. TCRdb handled the public reads itself, with Q25 trimming in fastp and clone calling in MiXCR, and kept productive beta chains. CDR3 protein duplicates are merged, each entry listing the most common genes and DNA. The sample includes tens of thousands of distinct CDR3 sequences, with more than 9% observed a single time. The ten largest clonotypes hold around 1.7% of the sample. Sequences were obtained from whole blood. Receptors were obtained from an adult who was a healthcare worker with PCR-confirmed SARS-CoV-2 infection or an uninfected control (not recorded which).

This clonotype turned up a few times. The chain joins TRBV6-5 to TRBJ2-3; TRBD2 agrees at 8 bases. V lost 4 bases to trimming and J lost 0 bases; unmatched junction nucleotides: 6. Germline V gene sequence: CDR1 MNHEY, CDR2 SVGAGI. CDR3 size: 16 residues. The CDR3 DNA reads as TGTGCCAGCAGTTGGGGCCAGCGGGGGAGCACAGATACGCAGTATTTT. Translation gives CASSWGQRGSTDTQYF.

This clonotype appeared a few times. The rearrangement joins TRBV27 to TRBJ2-5; D possibly uses TRBD1 or TRBD2 (6 bases each). The CDR3 has 15 amino acids. Trimming removed 5 bases at V and 2 bases at J, with 15 bases between. CDR1 is MNHEY, CDR2 SMNVEV, per germline (reference sequence). In nucleotides, the CDR3 is TGTGCCAGCAGTCCCCCCCCGGGGGCACAAGAGACCCAGTACTTC. It translates to CASSPPPGAQETQYF.

This clonotype was counted only a few times. V is TRBV3-1 and J is TRBJ2-3, with D possibly being TRBD1 (6 bases). Germline V gene sequence: CDR1 LGHDT, CDR2 YNNKEL (reference sequence). This CDR3 has 17 residues. Trimming took off 0 bases at V and 3 bases at J, with 16 bases between the two ends. The CDR3 coding sequence is TGTGCCAGCAGCCAAGAGGGCACAGGGTCGAGGACAGATACGCAGTATTTT. The encoded protein is CASSQEGTGSRTDTQYF.

This clonotype was detected a few times. The chain employs TRBV7-6 and TRBJ2-2, with 7 bases that match TRBD2. J gave up 7 bases and V 5 bases, and 10 bases lay outside the gene matches. Germline V gene lookup returns CDR1 SGHVS and CDR2 FNYEAQ. There are 15 residues in the CDR3. CDR3 sequence: CASSPPGGGSGELFF. CDR3 bases: TGTGCCAGCAGCCCCCCCGGGGGAGGGAGCGGGGAGCTGTTTTTT.

About this clonotype itself: This could be a read error, since a much larger clone is one nucleotide away. The CDR3 is CSAGTGVYKQYF. CDR3 nucleotide sequence: TGCAGCGCCGGGACAGGGGTCTACAAGCAGTACTTC. The chain joins TRBV29-1 to TRBJ2-7; TRBD1 matches 10 bases. This CDR3 region has 12 residues. From germline, CDR1 is SQVTM and CDR2 ANQGSEA.

This clonotype was observed at least ten times. V is TRBV6-1 and J is TRBJ1-2, with a weak D call TRBD1 (5 bases). The CDR3 spans 13 residues. Germline CDR1 is MNHNS and CDR2 is SASEGT. The CDR3 nucleotides read TGTGCGCCCGAACCCGGGACTCACTATGGCTACACCTTC. Translation: CAPEPGTHYGYTF.

Details on this clonotype: This may come from a read error, since a much larger clone is one base off. The genes are TRBV6-5 and TRBJ2-7; TRBD1 agrees at 7 bases. Germline CDR1 is MNHEY and CDR2 is SVGAGI. The CDR3 consists of 14 residues. This chain's CDR3 is CASTPRTGAYEQHF. CDR3 sequence (DNA): TGTGCCAGCACCCCTAGGACAGGTGCTTACGAGCAGCACTTC.

The gene calls are TRBV7-2 and TRBJ1-2; D is undetermined. This CDR3 is built from 15 residues. V lost 0 bases and J 4 bases, leaving 12 bases between the germline ends. Germline assignment: CDR1 SGHTA and CDR2 FQGNSA. The CDR3 sequence is CASSLALVNLYGYTF. In DNA, the CDR3 is TGTGCCAGCAGCTTAGCGCTGGTTAACCTCTATGGCTACACCTTC. Full variable domain (rest looked up from reference TRBV7-2 and TRBJ1-2): GAGVSQSPSNKVTEKGKDVELRCDPISGHTALYWYRQSLGQGLEFLIYFQGNSAPDKSGLPSDRFSAERTGGSVSTLTIQRTQQEDSAVYLCASSLALVNLYGYTFGSGTRLTVV.

This clonotype turned up a few times. This rearrangement joins TRBV5-1 to TRBJ2-5; D is perhaps TRBD2 (6 bases). This CDR3 is 15 amino acids long. The germline CDR1 and CDR2 sequences are SGHRS and YFSETQ. The V and J ends lost 4 bases and 2 bases respectively, with 15 bases between them. The CDR3 DNA sequence: TGCGCCAGCAGCCGGGGGACGACGGGGCAAGAGACCCAGTACTTC. Protein product: CASSRGTTGQETQYF.

The table lists this clonotype with many counts. The chain couples TRBV14 to TRBJ1-1; D is ambiguous. CDR1 is SGHDN, CDR2 FVKESK, per germline. The CDR3 loop spans 13 amino acids. Trimming cost V 3 bases and J 4 bases, with 9 bases left between them. CDR3: CASSQGRATEAFF. The DNA for the CDR3 is TGTGCCAGCAGCCAGGGGAGGGCCACTGAAGCTTTCTTT.

This clonotype was counted a few times. The V and J genes are TRBV6-5 and TRBJ2-1, with TRBD1 matching 7 bases. The CDR3 totals 17 residues. The V segment lost 5 bases and the J segment 8 bases; nucleotides outside the gene matches: 18. The germline V gene has CDR1 MNHEY and CDR2 SVGAGI. The CDR3: CASSDPTGKVRRDEQFF. CDR3 in DNA: TGTGCCAGCAGTGACCCGACAGGGAAAGTAAGGCGGGATGAGCAGTTCTTC.

In its sample, this clonotype was seen a few times. The chain joins TRBV7-9 to TRBJ2-5; TRBD2 agrees at 13 bases. The germline V gene has CDR1 SEHNR and CDR2 FQNEAQ (reference sequence). CDR3 length equals 16 residues. J gave up 5 bases and V 5 bases, and 8 bases lay outside the gene matches. The CDR3 DNA reads TGTGCCAGCAGCGAAGGACTAGCGGGGGATCAGGAGACCCAGTACTTC. Encoded protein: CASSEGLAGDQETQYF. The complete variable domain, with remaining parts taken from reference TRBV7-9 and TRBJ2-5, reads DTGVSQNPRHKITKRGQNVTFRCDPISEHNRLYWYRQTLGQGPEFLTYFQNEAQLEKSRLLSDRFSAERPKGSFSTLEIQRTEQGDSAMYLCASSEGLAGDQETQYFGPGTRLLVL.

This clonotype was found many times. The chain employs TRBV11-2 and TRBJ1-1; TRBD1 is a possible D gene (6 bases). The CDR3 has 13 residues. Germline V lookup: CDR1 SGHAT, CDR2 FQNNGV. V lost 4 bases and J 3 bases, leaving 9 bases between the germline ends. CDR3 protein: CASSSQGYTEAFF. In DNA, the CDR3 is TGTGCCAGCAGCTCCCAGGGGTACACTGAAGCTTTCTTT.

This clonotype was counted only a few times. The chain has TRBV30 and TRBJ2-7, with TRBD1 matching over 12 bases. J lost 9 bases, V lost 0 bases, and 3 bases had no gene match. The germline V gene has CDR1 GTSNPN and CDR2 SVGIG (reference sequence). The CDR3 length is 13 residues. The CDR3 spells CAWSVRDRGPQYF. The CDR3 nucleotides read TGTGCCTGGAGTGTGCGGGACAGGGGGCCGCAGTACTTC.

There are a few counts of this clonotype. The chain links TRBV7-9 to TRBJ2-1; no clear D gene. CDR1 is SEHNR, CDR2 FQNEAQ, per germline (reference sequence). CDR3 length equals 14 residues. The ends were cut back, 3 bases at V and 3 bases at J, with 9 bases in the middle. The CDR3 loop reads CASSFGIYYNEQFF. The CDR3 bases are TGTGCCAGCAGCTTCGGAATTTACTACAATGAGCAGTTCTTC.

This clonotype was observed a handful of times. The chain is built from TRBV18 and TRBJ2-5, with D perhaps matching TRBD1 or TRBD2 (5 bases each). Trimming took 6 bases from V and 2 from J, leaving 13 bases between them. From germline, CDR1 is KGHSH and CDR2 LQKENI. This CDR3 spans 14 amino acids. In nucleotides, the CDR3 is TGTGCCAGCTCTCCTACGAGGGGACAAGAGACCCAGTACTTC. Amino acid sequence: CASSPTRGQETQYF.